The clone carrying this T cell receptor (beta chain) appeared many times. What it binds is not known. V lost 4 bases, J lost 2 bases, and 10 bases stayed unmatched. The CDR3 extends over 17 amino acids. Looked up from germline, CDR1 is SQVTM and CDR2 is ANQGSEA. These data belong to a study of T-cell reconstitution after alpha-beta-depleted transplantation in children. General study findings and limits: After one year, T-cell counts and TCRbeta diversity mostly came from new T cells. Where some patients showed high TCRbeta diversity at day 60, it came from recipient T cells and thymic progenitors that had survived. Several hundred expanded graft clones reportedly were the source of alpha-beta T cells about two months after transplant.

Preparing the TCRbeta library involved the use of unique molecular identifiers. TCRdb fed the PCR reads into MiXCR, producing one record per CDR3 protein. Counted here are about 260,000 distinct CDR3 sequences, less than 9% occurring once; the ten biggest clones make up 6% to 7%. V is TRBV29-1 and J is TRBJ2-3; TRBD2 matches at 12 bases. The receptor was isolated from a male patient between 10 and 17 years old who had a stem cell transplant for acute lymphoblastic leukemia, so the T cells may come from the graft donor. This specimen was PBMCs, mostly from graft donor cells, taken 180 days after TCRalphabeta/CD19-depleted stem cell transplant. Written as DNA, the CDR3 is TGCAGCGTTGTCGGGCGGAGACTAGCGGGGGCCACAGATACGCAGTATTTT. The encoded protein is CSVVGRRLAGATDTQYF.